This T cell receptor (beta chain) was sequenced during a study of shared clonotypes between healthy human individuals. Notes on the study in general: Relative to clonotypes present in all four donors, those not shared had lower generation probabilities.

On this clone itself: Its antigen is unidentified.

This CDR3 region has 11 residues. The V end lost 2 bases, the J end lost 5 bases, and 6 bases lay between the germline ends. The germline CDR1 and CDR2 sequences are GTSNPN and SVGIG (reference sequence). Sorted subsets were amplified in replicate PCRs using around 200 ng DNA, around 30,000 T cell genomes. In the source study's methods: Junction-only immunoSEQ sequences carried no quality scores, so filtering differed. Generated by immunoSEQ multiplex PCR, the TCRdb table keeps only in-frame clones and is missing some. For V, J and clone size, that table is used; D and trimming come from the DNA. The repertoire holds more than 2 million clones, almost 96% seen once, with less than 0.15% in the top ten. All donors were Caucasian adults living in Nashville, Tennessee.

This receptor was identified in a young man in good health. The J gene is TRBJ1-2, the V gene TRBV30, with a tentative D call TRBD1 (6 bases). Sequencing used naive CD4+ T cells sorted from blood. As for subset: CD45RA+ positively selected. DNA of the CDR3: TGTGCCTGGAGTCAGGGGTATGGCTACACCTTC. Residues: CAWSQGYGYTF.